This TCR beta chain came from a study of blood T cell repertoires in COVID-19. This CDR3 is built from 17 residues. Germline CDR1 is LNHNV and CDR2 is YYDKDF (reference sequence). Deletions cut 6 bases from V and 2 bases from J, with 20 bases between. Libraries were prepared by immunoSEQ multiplex PCR; TCRdb keeps only in-frame clonotypes and omits some of them. The table includes some 210,000 clones, 92% detected once. Sequenced sample: peripheral blood. This chain links TRBV15 with TRBJ2-1; weak D call: TRBD2 (6 bases). The origin of this receptor is a man aged 30 to 39 with acute or convalescent COVID-19. CDR3 sequence reads: CATRAKGGIRTYNEQFF. DNA of the CDR3: TGTGCCACCAGAGCTAAAGGCGGGATAAGGACCTACAATGAGCAGTTCTTC.